This T cell receptor (beta chain) is from a study of cytomegalovirus exposure and HLA in healthy donors. Whole-study context: The same platform used for the approximately 700 first-cohort repertoires was also used for the 90 to 150 validation repertoires, as a later analysis reported. Whole-study results and caveats: The TCR clusters that emerged in the first cohort tended, a later analysis found, to co-occur in the 110 or so validation repertoires. In vitro testing confirmed a few CMV-associated chains as specific for CMV antigens. The study designated 160 or so TCR beta chains cytomegalovirus-associated.

TCRdb's copy holds only in-frame clones and misses some; the assay was immunoSEQ multiplex PCR. Counted here are roughly 60,000 clones, just over 90% occurring once; the ten biggest clones make up around 1.4%. Only a few counts were recorded for this clone. Its antigen is not identified. At the DNA level, this CDR3 is encoded by other sequences in the same sample as well. Germline V lookup: CDR1 LGHNA, CDR2 YNFKEQ. CDR3 length: 15 residues. The V gene end was trimmed by 4 bases and the J gene end by 0 bases; junction bases not matched to a gene: 1. The sample comprised PBMCs. This clonotype was sampled from a woman in her late teens or twenties in good health and CMV-seronegative. V is TRBV4-2 and J is TRBJ2-7, with 12 bases identical to TRBD2. CDR3 protein: CASSPTSGSSYEQYF. The CDR3 nucleotides are TGTGCCAGCAGCCCGACTAGCGGGAGCTCCTACGAGCAGTACTTC.